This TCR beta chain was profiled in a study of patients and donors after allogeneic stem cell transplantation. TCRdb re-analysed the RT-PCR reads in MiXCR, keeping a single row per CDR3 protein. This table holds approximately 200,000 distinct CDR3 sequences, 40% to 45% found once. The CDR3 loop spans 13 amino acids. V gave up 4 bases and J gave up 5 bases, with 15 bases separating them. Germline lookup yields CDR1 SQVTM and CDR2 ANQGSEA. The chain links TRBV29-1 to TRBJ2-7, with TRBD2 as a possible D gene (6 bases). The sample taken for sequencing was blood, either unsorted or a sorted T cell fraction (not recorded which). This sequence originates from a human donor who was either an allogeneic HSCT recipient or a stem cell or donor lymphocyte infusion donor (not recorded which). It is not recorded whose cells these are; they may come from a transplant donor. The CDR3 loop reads CSVVVGLIDEQYF. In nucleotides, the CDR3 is TGCAGCGTTGTGGTCGGACTAATCGACGAGCAGTACTTC.